This entry lists 16 T cell receptor beta chains sequenced from one sample in a study of response to subunit inactivated influenza vaccine. MiXCR, run by TCRdb on the RT-PCR reads, gives a single entry per CDR3 protein. Of around 540,000 distinct CDR3 sequences in the sample, roughly 10% were seen once. The sample was PBMCs from blood, taken on the day of vaccination. The receptors originated from a man aged 45-65 years who received an inactivated influenza vaccine.

The table lists this clonotype with a few counts. The rearrangement links TRBV3-1 to TRBJ2-3, with 7 bases lining up with TRBD2. Losses at the gene ends were 4 bases for V and 2 bases for J; bases not matched to a gene: 9. Per the germline V gene, CDR1 is LGHDT and CDR2 is YNNKEL (reference sequence). The CDR3 totals 16 residues. The CDR3, as DNA: TGTGCCAGCAGCCCTGTTTCGGGGGGACCCACAGATACGCAGTATTTT. It specifies CASSPVSGGPTDTQYF.

The chain has TRBV7-9 and TRBJ1-1; a possible D gene is TRBD1 (6 bases). Germline values: CDR1 SEHNR, CDR2 FQNEAQ (reference sequence). The CDR3 totals 13 residues. Between the trimmed V and J ends, which lost 6 bases and 3 bases, there was a span of 11 bases. CDR3 DNA: TGTGCCAGCAGACAGGGTGGAGACACTGAAGCTTTCTTT. This sequence encodes CASRQGGDTEAFF.

This clonotype was seen a handful of times. The chain is built from TRBV3-1 and TRBJ1-6; TRBD1 is a possible D gene (6 bases). This CDR3 spans 23 amino acids. Deletions cut 2 bases from V and 5 bases from J, with 34 bases between. Germline V gives CDR1 LGHDT, CDR2 YNNKEL (reference sequence). In nucleotides, the CDR3 is TGTGCCAGCAGCCAACGGTTTGTGGGGGTAGCACCGCAGTCGGCAGGGGATAATTCACCCCTCCACTTT. The encoded protein is CASSQRFVGVAPQSAGDNSPLHF.

This clonotype was counted at least ten times. The gene calls are TRBV7-9 and TRBJ1-1; 10 positions match TRBD1. J gave up 4 bases and V 0 bases, and 8 bases lay outside the gene matches. This CDR3 contains 17 residues. The germline CDR1 and CDR2 sequences are SEHNR and FQNEAQ (reference sequence). The CDR3: CASSLASDRGFGTEAFF. CDR3 DNA sequence: TGTGCCAGCAGCTTAGCGTCGGACAGGGGGTTCGGCACTGAAGCTTTCTTT. Full variable domain (rest looked up from reference TRBV7-9 and TRBJ1-1): DTGVSQNPRHKITKRGQNVTFRCDPISEHNRLYWYRQTLGQGPEFLTYFQNEAQLEKSRLLSDRFSAERPKGSFSTLEIQRTEQGDSAMYLCASSLASDRGFGTEAFFGQGTRLTVV.

There are a few counts of this clonotype. The chain links TRBV5-5 to TRBJ1-2, with 9 nucleotides matching TRBD1. Germline V gene lookup returns CDR1 SGHKS and CDR2 YYEKEE (reference sequence). This CDR3 is built from 16 residues. After removal of 0 bases from V and 8 bases from J, the junction contained 11 bases not matched to a gene. The CDR3 DNA reads as TGTGCCAGCAGCTTGGAAGGTGAACAGGGGGCTCTGGGCTACACCTTC. Its protein product is CASSLEGEQGALGYTF. The entire variable domain, with the rest obtained from reference TRBV5-5 and TRBJ1-2, is as follows: DAGVTQSPTHLIKTRGQQVTLRCSPISGHKSVSWYQQVLGQGPQFIFQYYEKEERGRGNFPDRFSARQFPNYSSELNVNALLLGDSALYLCASSLEGEQGALGYTFGSGTRLTVV.

In nucleotides, the CDR3 is TGTGCCAGCAGCTTAGGGGACAGAGGCGAGCAGTACTTC. This encodes CASSLGDRGEQYF. The V call is TRBV7-9, the J call TRBJ2-7; 7 bases map to TRBD1. Germline V gene data show CDR1 as SEHNR and CDR2 as FQNEAQ (reference sequence). V dropped 1 base and J dropped 6; count of bases not matched to a gene: 3. CDR3 size: 13 residues.

This clonotype came up a few times. This chain links TRBV12-3 or TRBV12-4 with TRBJ1-5; TRBD1 aligns across 8 bases. The V segment lost 2 bases and the J segment 2 bases; nucleotides outside the gene matches: 8. There are 17 residues in the CDR3. In nucleotides, the CDR3 is TGTGCCAGCAGTTTAAGGCAGGGGGCATGGGGCAATCAGCCCCAGCATTTT. Translating it yields CASSLRQGAWGNQPQHF.

This clonotype occurred a few times. The chain uses TRBV12-3 or TRBV12-4 and TRBJ2-7; D is possibly TRBD1 (5 bases). V was cut by 6 bases and J by 3 bases, with 9 bases left in between. The length of the CDR3 is 12 residues. The CDR3 here is CASRRQLYEQYF. The DNA for the CDR3 is TGTGCCAGCAGAAGACAGCTCTACGAGCAGTACTTC.

This chain links TRBV7-2 with TRBJ1-2; no definite D call. The CDR3 has 11 residues. The V gene's germline CDR1 is SGHTA and CDR2 FQGNSA. V gave up 5 bases and J gave up 13 bases, with 14 bases separating them. The CDR3 DNA reads TGTGCCAGCAGCGCCGCGCTCGCCATCACCTTC. Protein sequence: CASSAALAITF.

This clonotype turned up a few times. The CDR3: CASSIVGGGEQFF. DNA for the CDR3: TGTGCCAGTAGTATTGTCGGCGGGGGTGAGCAGTTCTTC. This chain joins TRBV19 and TRBJ2-1; TRBD2 matches 7 bases. J gave up 9 bases and V 3 bases, and 5 bases lay outside the gene matches. This CDR3 has 13 amino acids. Germline lookup yields CDR1 LNHDA and CDR2 SQIVND (reference sequence).

V is TRBV18 and J is TRBJ2-7; D uncertain. In germline, CDR1 is KGHSH, CDR2 LQKENI. The CDR3 spans 13 residues. Trimming removed 6 bases at V and 2 bases at J, with 11 bases between. The CDR3 loop is CASSRQATYEQYF. The CDR3 DNA is TGTGCCAGCTCCCGCCAGGCCACCTACGAGCAGTACTTC.

This clonotype appeared a few times. CDR3 nucleotide sequence: TGTGCCAGCAGCCCCGAATCCAGAGGGTACGGGGAGCTGTTTTTT. Translating it yields CASSPESRGYGELFF. This chain connects TRBV4-2 to TRBJ2-2, with D perhaps TRBD2 (5 bases). The germline gives CDR1 LGHNA, CDR2 YNFKEQ. This CDR3 has 15 residues. V lost 4 bases and J 7 bases, leaving 16 bases between the germline ends.

This clonotype was found a few times. The CDR3 protein is CSVDTTASYGYTF. CDR3 DNA sequence: TGCAGCGTTGACACTACTGCCTCCTATGGCTACACCTTC. The chain carries TRBV29-1 and TRBJ1-2; D not resolved. In germline, CDR1 is SQVTM, CDR2 ANQGSEA. V lost 3 bases and J lost 4, with 12 bases in between. The CDR3 is 13 residues long.

There are a few counts of this clonotype. V gene TRBV7-6 combines with J gene TRBJ2-1; 7 bases match TRBD1. CDR3 size: 15 residues. Germline lookup yields CDR1 SGHVS and CDR2 FNYEAQ. V dropped 4 bases and J dropped 8; count of bases not matched to a gene: 11. CDR3 DNA sequence: TGTGCCAGCAGCTCGCCCCGACAGGGTAGGGATGAGCAGTTCTTC. Translating gives CASSSPRQGRDEQFF. The complete variable domain, with remaining parts taken from reference TRBV7-6 and TRBJ2-1, reads GAGVSQSPRYKVTKRGQDVALRCDPISGHVSLYWYRQALGQGPEFLTYFNYEAQQDKSGLPNDRFSAERPEGSISTLTIQRTEQRDSAMYRCASSSPRQGRDEQFFGPGTRLTVL.

This clonotype has only a few counts. The chain is built from TRBV7-9 and TRBJ2-5, with 7 positions matching TRBD1. Germline trimming cut 5 bases from V and 2 bases from J; bases unmatched to any gene: 5. The CDR3 contains 14 residues. Germline V gene sequence: CDR1 SEHNR, CDR2 FQNEAQ (reference sequence). CDR3: CASSIWGQQETQYF. CDR3 in DNA: TGTGCCAGCAGCATCTGGGGACAGCAAGAGACCCAGTACTTC.

This clonotype was counted between two and nine times. J is TRBJ1-6 and V is TRBV20-1; D ambiguous. The CDR3 has 14 amino acids. The V and J ends lost 3 bases and 7 bases respectively, with 13 bases between them. The V gene's germline CDR1 is DFQATT and CDR2 SNEGSKA (reference sequence). This chain's CDR3 is CSARAGSGNSPLHF. CDR3 in DNA: TGCAGTGCTAGGGCCGGCTCGGGGAATTCACCCCTCCACTTT.